This TCR beta chain derives from a study of T cells in Graves' hyperthyroidism and ophthalmopathy. On this clonotype: Its specificity is unknown.

Overall study results and limits: Blood held most thyroid clonotypes expanded above 0.001 frequency. Researchers report that a 13 V-J model separated ophthalmopathy from stable hyperthyroidism.

The study defined stable Graves' hyperthyroidism as no ophthalmopathy progression within 18 months. Clinical symptoms, serum thyroxine, TRAb, thyroid ultrasound and orbital computed tomography informed diagnoses. TCR beta CDR3 sequences were amplified from RNA transcripts. Primed by the HTBI set, a first-round RT-PCR was run on the TCR CDR3. In TCRdb, the multiplex PCR reads were re-called with MiXCR into one record per CDR3 protein. This table holds about 700,000 distinct CDR3 sequences, around 15% found once. The CDR3 length is 12 residues. Trimming pared 6 bases from V and 5 bases from J, leaving 11 bases between. CDR1 is SEHNR and CDR2 is FQNEAQ in the germline V gene (reference sequence).

This clonotype originated in a woman under 30 with Graves' hyperthyroidism. This chain joins TRBV7-9 and TRBJ2-7; D is unresolved. Input material: blood. DNA of the CDR3: TGTGCCAGCAGAGCAGACCTTAACGAGCAGTACTTC. It specifies CASRADLNEQYF.